Detailed here is one T cell receptor beta chain. Its antigen remains unidentified. This table comes from immunoSEQ multiplex PCR, and its TCRdb copy is limited to in-frame clones, with some not included. The data contain some 22,000 clones, roughly 83% of them singletons. This record belongs to a study of T cells after posttransplantation cyclophosphamide. The V gene end was trimmed by 7 bases and the J gene end by 8 bases; junction bases not matched to a gene: 11. Per the germline V gene, CDR1 is LNHDA and CDR2 is SQIVND (reference sequence). The CDR3 is made up of 15 amino acids. Findings of the study overall: Later post-transplant blood repertoires were often dominated by donor CD8+ memory clones. Recipient CMV seropositivity and CMV reactivation strongly tracked TRB clonality. Skin or GI-infiltrating T cells shared few TRB sequences with blood.

The sequence came from a woman aged 60-70 years with a blood cancer, CMV-positive, and with a related stem cell donor. The rearrangement links TRBV19 to TRBJ2-1; 10 nucleotides align to TRBD2. Sample: PBMCs. This chain's CDR3 is CASMVGASGSHEQFF. CDR3 DNA: TGTGCCAGTATGGTAGGGGCTAGCGGGAGTCATGAGCAGTTCTTC.